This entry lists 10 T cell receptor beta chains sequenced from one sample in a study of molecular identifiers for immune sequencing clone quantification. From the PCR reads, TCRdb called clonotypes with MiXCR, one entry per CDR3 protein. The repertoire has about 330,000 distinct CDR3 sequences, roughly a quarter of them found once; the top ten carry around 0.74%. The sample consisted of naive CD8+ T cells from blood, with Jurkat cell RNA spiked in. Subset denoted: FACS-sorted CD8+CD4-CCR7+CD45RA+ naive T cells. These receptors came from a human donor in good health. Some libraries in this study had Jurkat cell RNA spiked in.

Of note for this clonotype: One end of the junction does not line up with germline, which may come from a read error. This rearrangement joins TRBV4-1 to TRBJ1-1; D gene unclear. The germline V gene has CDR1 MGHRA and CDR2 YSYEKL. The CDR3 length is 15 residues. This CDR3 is CASSQGLNSVRGSLF. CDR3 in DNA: TGCGCCAGCAGCCAAGGACTCAATTCCGTGCGAGGGTCTCTCTTT.

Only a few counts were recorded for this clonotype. The CDR3 protein is CASSLVYEQFF. CDR3 bases: TGTGCCAGCAGCTTAGTTTATGAGCAGTTCTTC. The chain has TRBV11-2 and TRBJ2-1; no definite D call. V was cut by 1 base and J by 8 bases, with 3 bases left in between. Germline V lookup: CDR1 SGHAT, CDR2 FQNNGV. This CDR3 is 11 amino acids long.

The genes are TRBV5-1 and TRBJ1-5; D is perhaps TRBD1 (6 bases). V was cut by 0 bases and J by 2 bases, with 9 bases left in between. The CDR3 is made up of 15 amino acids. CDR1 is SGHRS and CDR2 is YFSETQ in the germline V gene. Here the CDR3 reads CASSLEGVRNQPQHF. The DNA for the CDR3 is TGCGCCAGCAGCTTGGAGGGGGTCCGCAATCAGCCCCAGCATTTT.

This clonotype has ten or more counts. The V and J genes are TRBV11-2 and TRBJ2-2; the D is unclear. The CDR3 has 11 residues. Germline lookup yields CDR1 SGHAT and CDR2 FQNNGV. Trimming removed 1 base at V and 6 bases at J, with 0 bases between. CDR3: CASSLAGELFF. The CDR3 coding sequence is TGTGCCAGCAGCTTAGCCGGGGAGCTGTTTTTT.

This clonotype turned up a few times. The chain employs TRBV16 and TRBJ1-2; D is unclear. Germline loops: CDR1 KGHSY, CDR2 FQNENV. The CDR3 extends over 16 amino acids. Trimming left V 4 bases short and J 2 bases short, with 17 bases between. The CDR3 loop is CASSPPPLPGNYGYTF. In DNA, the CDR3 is TGTGCCAGCAGCCCGCCCCCCCTCCCGGGGAACTATGGCTACACCTTC.

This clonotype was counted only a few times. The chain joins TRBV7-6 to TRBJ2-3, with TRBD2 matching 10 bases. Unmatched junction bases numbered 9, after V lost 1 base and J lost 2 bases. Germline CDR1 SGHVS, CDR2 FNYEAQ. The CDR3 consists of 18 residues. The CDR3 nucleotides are TGTGCCAGCAGCTTAGATAGTAGCGGGGGGATCTTCACAGATACGCAGTATTTT. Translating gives CASSLDSSGGIFTDTQYF.

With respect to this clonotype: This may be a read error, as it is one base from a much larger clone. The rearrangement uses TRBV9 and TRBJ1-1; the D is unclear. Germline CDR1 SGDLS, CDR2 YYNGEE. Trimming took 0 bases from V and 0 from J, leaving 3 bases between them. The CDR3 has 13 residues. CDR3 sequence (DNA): TGTGCCAGCAGCGTAGCAGTGAACACTGAAGCTTTCTTT. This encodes CASSVAVNTEAFF. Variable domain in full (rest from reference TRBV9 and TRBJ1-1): DSGVTQTPKHLITATGQRVTLRCSPRSGDLSVYWYQQSLDQGLQFLIQYYNGEERAKGNILERFSAQQFPDLHSELNLSSLELGDSALYFCASSVAVNTEAFFGQGTRLTVV.

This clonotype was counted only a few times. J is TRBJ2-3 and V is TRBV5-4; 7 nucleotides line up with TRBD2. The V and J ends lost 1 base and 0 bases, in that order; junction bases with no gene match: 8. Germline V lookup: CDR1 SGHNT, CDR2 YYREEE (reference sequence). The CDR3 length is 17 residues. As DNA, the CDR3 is TGTGCCAGCAGCTTGTTAATGGTTAGCGGGAGCACAGATACGCAGTATTTT. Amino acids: CASSLLMVSGSTDTQYF.

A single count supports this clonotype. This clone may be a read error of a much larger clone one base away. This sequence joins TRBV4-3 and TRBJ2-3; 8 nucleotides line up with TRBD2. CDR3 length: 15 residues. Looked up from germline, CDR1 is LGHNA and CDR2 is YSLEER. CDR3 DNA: TGCGCCAACAGCCAGAGCGGGAGTCGGACAGATACGCAGTATTTT. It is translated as CANSQSGSRTDTQYF.

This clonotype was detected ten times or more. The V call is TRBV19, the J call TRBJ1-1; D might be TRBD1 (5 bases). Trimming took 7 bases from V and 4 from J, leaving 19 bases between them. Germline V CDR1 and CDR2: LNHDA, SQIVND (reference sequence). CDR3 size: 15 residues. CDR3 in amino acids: CASNPLTVPSTEAFF. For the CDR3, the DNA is TGTGCCAGTAACCCCTTGACAGTTCCGAGCACTGAAGCTTTCTTT.